The source of this T cell receptor beta chain is a study of PD-L1 blockade in urothelial cancer. The data were produced by immunoSEQ multiplex PCR, yet TCRdb's version contains in-frame clones alone and is incomplete. The table records more than 45,000 clones, around 79% of them present only once. The table lists this clone with a few counts. The CDR3 is made up of 13 amino acids. CDR1 and CDR2 from the germline V gene are MDHEN and SYDVKM. V lost 7 bases, J lost 0 bases, and 2 bases stayed unmatched. This receptor was taken from a man aged 65 to 85 with urothelial cancer. The rearrangement joins TRBV28 to TRBJ1-2; 7 nucleotides align to TRBD1. The sequencing here drew on PBMCs, taken around atezolizumab (anti-PD-L1) treatment. The CDR3 spells CASTDRANYGYTF. CDR3 coding DNA: TGTGCCAGCACAGACAGGGCTAACTATGGCTACACCTTC.